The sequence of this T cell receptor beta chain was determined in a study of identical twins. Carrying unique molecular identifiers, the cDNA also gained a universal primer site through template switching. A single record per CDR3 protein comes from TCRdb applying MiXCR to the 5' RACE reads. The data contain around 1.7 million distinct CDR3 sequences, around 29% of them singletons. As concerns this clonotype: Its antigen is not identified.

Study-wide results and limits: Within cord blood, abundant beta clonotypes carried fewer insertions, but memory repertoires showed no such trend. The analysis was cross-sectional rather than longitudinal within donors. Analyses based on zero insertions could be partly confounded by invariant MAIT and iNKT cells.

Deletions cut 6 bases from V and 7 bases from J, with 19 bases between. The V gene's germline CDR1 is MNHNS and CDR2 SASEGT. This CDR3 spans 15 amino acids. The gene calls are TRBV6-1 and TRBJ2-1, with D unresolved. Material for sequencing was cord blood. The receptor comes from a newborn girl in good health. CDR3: CASRIGGYARNEQFF. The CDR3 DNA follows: TGTGCCAGCAGGATAGGCGGATATGCTCGTAATGAGCAGTTCTTC.